This T cell receptor (beta chain) comes out of a study of blood T cells in healthy people across ages. The CDR3 runs to 14 residues. Germline CDR1 reads SGHRS; CDR2 reads YFSETQ. V lost 0 bases and J lost 6, with 11 bases in between. With a J-beta primer mix and a sample-barcoded 5' primer, a second PCR ran 7 to 11 cycles. TCRdb re-called the 5' RACE reads with MiXCR, one entry per CDR3 protein. The data show around 800,000 distinct CDR3 sequences, roughly 24% seen once. The sample was also linked to a second study, of T cells of mothers and their children. This second study notes: Donors comprised three healthy Caucasian mothers plus their six children. Both sample barcodes and 2-4 random nucleotides came from the M1S primer of the second PCR.

V gene TRBV5-1 combines with J gene TRBJ2-3; tentatively, D is TRBD2 (6 bases). This sequence originates from a boy between 5 and 17 years old in good health. Specimen: blood. The CDR3 protein is CASSLDGGGDTQYF. The CDR3 nucleotides read TGCGCCAGCAGCTTGGACGGGGGAGGCGATACGCAGTATTTT.